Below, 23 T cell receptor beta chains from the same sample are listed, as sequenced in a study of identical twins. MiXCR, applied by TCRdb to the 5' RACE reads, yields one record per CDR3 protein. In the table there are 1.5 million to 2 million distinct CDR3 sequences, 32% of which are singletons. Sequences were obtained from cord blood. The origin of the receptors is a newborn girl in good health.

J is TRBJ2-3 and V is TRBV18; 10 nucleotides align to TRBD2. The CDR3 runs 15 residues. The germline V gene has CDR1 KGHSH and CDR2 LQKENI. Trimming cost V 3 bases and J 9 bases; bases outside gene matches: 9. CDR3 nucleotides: TGTGCCAGCTCACCGGGACTAGCGAGAGAGGGGACGCAGTATTTT. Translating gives CASSPGLAREGTQYF.

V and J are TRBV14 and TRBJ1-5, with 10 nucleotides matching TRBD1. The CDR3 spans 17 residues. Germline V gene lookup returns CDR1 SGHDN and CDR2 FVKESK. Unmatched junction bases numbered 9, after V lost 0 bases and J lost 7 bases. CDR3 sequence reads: CASSQEPDRGQGQPQHF. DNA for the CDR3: TGTGCCAGCAGCCAAGAGCCAGACAGGGGGCAAGGACAGCCCCAGCATTTT.

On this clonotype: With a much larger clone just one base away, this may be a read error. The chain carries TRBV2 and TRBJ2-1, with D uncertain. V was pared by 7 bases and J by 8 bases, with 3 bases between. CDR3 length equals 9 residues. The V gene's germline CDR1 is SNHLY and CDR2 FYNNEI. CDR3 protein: CASTDEQFF. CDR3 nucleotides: TGTGCCAGCACCGATGAGCAGTTCTTC.

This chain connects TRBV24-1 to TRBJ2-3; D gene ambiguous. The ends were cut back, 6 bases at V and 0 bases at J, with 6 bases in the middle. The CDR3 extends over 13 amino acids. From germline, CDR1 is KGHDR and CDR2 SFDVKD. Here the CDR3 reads CATSLVSTDTQYF. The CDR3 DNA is TGTGCCACCAGTTTGGTCAGCACAGATACGCAGTATTTT.

The CDR3 here is CASSPQTSGSYNEQFF. In DNA form, the CDR3 reads TGCGCCAGCAGCCCGCAAACTAGCGGGAGCTACAATGAGCAGTTCTTC. This rearrangement joins TRBV5-1 to TRBJ2-1; 11 bases are shared with TRBD2. Germline CDR1 reads SGHRS; CDR2 reads YFSETQ. Losses at the gene ends were 4 bases for V and 3 bases for J; bases not matched to a gene: 6. CDR3 length: 16 amino acids.

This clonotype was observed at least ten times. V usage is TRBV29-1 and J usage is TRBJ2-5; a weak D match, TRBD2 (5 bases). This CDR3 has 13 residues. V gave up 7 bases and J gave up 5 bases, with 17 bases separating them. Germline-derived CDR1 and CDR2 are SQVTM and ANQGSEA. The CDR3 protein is CSARSTTGETQYF. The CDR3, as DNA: TGCAGCGCTCGATCGACTACCGGGGAGACCCAGTACTTC.

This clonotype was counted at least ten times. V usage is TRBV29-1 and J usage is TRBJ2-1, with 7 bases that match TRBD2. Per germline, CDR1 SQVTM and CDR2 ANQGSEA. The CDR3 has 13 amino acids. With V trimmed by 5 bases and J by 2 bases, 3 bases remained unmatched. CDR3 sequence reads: CSVPSGAYNEQFF. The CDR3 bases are TGCAGCGTTCCTAGCGGAGCCTACAATGAGCAGTTCTTC.

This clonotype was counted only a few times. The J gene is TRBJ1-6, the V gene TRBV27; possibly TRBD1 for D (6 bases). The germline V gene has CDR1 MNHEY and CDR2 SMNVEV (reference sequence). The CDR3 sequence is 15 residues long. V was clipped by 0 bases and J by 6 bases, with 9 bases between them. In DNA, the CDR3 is TGTGCCAGCAGTTTATCGAAGGGGGGTAATTCACCCCTCCACTTT. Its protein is CASSLSKGGNSPLHF.

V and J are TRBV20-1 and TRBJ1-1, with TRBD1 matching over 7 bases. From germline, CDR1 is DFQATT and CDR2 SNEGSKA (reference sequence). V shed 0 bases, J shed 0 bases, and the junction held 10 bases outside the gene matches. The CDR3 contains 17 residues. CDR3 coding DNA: TGCAGTGCTAGAGATCACAGGGGTGAGGCCATGAACACTGAAGCTTTCTTT. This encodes CSARDHRGEAMNTEAFF.

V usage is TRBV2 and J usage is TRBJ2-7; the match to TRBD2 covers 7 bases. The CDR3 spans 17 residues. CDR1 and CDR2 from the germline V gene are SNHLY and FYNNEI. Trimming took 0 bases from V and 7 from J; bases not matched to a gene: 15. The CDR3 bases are TGTGCCAGCAGTGAAGCGCTTAGGGGACTACCGTACAATGAGCAGTACTTC. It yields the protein CASSEALRGLPYNEQYF.

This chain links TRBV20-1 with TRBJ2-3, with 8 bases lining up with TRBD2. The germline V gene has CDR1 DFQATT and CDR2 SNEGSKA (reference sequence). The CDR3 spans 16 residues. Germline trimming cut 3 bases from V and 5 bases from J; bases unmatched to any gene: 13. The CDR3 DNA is TGCAGTGCTAGGACCGCCGGGCGGGGGGTGGTAGATACGCAGTATTTT. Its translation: CSARTAGRGVVDTQYF.

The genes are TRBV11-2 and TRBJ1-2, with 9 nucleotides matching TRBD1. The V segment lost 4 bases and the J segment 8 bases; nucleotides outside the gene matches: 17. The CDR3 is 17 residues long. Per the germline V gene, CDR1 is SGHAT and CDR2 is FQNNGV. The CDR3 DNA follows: TGTGCCAGCAGCTCCCCCCGGGACAGGGTGCTAATCTACGGCTACACCTTC. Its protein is CASSSPRDRVLIYGYTF.

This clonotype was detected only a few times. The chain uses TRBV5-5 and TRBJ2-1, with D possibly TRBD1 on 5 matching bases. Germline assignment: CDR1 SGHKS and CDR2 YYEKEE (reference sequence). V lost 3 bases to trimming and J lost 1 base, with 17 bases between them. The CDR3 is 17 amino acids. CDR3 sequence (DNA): TGTGCCAGCAGCTCGCCCAATCAGGGCATATCCTACAATGAGCAGTTCTTC. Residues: CASSSPNQGISYNEQFF.

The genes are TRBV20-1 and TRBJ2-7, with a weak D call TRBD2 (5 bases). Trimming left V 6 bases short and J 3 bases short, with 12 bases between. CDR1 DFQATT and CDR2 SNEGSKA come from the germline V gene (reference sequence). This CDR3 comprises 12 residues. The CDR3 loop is CSATGGVYEQYF. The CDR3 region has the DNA TGCAGTGCCACTGGAGGTGTCTACGAGCAGTACTTC.

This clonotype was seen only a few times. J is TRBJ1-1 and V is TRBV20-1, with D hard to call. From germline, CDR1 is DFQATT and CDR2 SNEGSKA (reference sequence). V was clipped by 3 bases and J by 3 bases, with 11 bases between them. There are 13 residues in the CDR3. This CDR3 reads CSARGSVYTEAFF. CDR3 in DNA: TGCAGTGCTAGGGGGAGCGTCTACACTGAAGCTTTCTTT.

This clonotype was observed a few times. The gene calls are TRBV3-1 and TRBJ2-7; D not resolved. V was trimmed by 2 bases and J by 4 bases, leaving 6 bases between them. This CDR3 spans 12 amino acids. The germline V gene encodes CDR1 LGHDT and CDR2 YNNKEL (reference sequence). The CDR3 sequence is CASSQTMYEQYF. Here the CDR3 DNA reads TGTGCCAGCAGCCAAACCATGTACGAGCAGTACTTC.

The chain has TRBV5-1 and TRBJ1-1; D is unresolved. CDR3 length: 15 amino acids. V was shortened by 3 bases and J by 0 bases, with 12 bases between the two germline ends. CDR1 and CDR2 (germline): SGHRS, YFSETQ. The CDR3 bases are TGCGCCAGCAGCTGGAGGACGGGATTGAACACTGAAGCTTTCTTT. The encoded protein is CASSWRTGLNTEAFF. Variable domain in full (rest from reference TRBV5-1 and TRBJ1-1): KAGVTQTPRYLIKTRGQQVTLSCSPISGHRSVSWYQQTPGQGLQFLFEYFSETQRNKGNFPGRFSGRQFSNSRSEMNVSTLELGDSALYLCASSWRTGLNTEAFFGQGTRLTVV.

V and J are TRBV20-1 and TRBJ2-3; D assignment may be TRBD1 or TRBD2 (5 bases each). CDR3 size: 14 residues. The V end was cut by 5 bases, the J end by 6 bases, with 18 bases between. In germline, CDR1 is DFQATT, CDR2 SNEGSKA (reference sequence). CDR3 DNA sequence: TGCAGTGCTGCCGGGACCCCAAGAGTGGATACGCAGTATTTT. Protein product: CSAAGTPRVDTQYF.

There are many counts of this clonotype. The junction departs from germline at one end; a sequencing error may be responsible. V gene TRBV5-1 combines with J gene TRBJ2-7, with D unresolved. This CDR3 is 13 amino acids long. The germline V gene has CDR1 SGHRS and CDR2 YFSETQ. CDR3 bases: TGTGCCAGCAGCTTAGTACGATCCTACGAGCAGTACTTC. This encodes CASSLVRSYEQYF.

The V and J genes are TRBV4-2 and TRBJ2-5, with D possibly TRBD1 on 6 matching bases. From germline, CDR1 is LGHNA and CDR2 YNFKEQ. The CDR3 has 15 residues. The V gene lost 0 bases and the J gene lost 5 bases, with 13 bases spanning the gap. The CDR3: CASSQEWGRTETQYF. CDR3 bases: TGTGCCAGCAGCCAAGAATGGGGGCGAACGGAGACCCAGTACTTC.

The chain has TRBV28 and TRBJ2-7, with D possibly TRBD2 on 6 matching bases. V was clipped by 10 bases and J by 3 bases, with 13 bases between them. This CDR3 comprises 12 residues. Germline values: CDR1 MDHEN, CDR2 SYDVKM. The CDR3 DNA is TGTGCCACCCGCCGGGGGAACTACGAGCAGTACTTC. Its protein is CATRRGNYEQYF.

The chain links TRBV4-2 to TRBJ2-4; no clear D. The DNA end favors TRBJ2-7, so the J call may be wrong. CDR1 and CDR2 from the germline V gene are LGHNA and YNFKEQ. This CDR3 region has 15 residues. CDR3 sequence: CASSQDTAPYYEQYF. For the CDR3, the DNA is TGTGCCAGCAGCCAAGATACAGCGCCTTACTACGAGCAGTACTTC.

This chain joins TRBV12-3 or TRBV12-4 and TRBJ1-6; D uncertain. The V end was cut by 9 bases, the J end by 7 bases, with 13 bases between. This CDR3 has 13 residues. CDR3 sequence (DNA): TGTGCCAGTGCGGACCGGAGAAATTCACCCCTCCACTTT. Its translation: CASADRRNSPLHF.